Below, 8 T cell receptor beta chains from the same sample are listed, as sequenced in a study of blood T cell repertoires in COVID-19. Profiling relied on immunoSEQ multiplex PCR, and the TCRdb table lists in-frame clones only, not all of them. This table holds 150,000 to 200,000 clones, over 75% found once. Sequencing input: PBMCs or T cells enriched from blood (not recorded which). These receptors all come from a man aged 50-60 years who had recovered from COVID-19.

CDR3: CASRAQPGQISYEQFF. The CDR3 DNA is TGTGCCAGCAGGGCCCAACCGGGACAGATTAGTTATGAGCAGTTCTTC. The V and J genes are TRBV2 and TRBJ2-1, with 7 bases fitting TRBD1. Looked up from germline, CDR1 is SNHLY and CDR2 is FYNNEI. With V trimmed by 6 bases and J by 8 bases, 16 bases remained unmatched. This CDR3 has 16 amino acids.

This rearrangement joins TRBV4-1 to TRBJ1-2; possible D gene TRBD1, 5 bases. Germline V gene sequence: CDR1 MGHRA, CDR2 YSYEKL. V lost 6 bases, J lost 3 bases, and 17 bases lay in between. This CDR3 comprises 15 residues. The CDR3 here is CASRRPETGHYGYTF. The CDR3 DNA reads as TGCGCCAGCAGACGACCAGAAACAGGACACTATGGCTACACCTTC.

The J gene is TRBJ2-5, the V gene TRBV5-1, with 7 bases matching TRBD1. The CDR3 is made up of 16 amino acids. The J segment lost 4 bases and the V segment lost 3 bases, leaving 12 bases of the junction unmatched. Germline V gene sequence: CDR1 SGHRS, CDR2 YFSETQ. The CDR3 DNA follows: TGCGCCAGCAGCTCCACCCTGACAGGGTCAGGAGAGACCCAGTACTTC. Protein: CASSSTLTGSGETQYF. The full variable domain, in which reference TRBV5-1 and TRBJ2-5 provide the parts outside the CDR3, is KAGVTQTPRYLIKTRGQQVTLSCSPISGHRSVSWYQQTPGQGLQFLFEYFSETQRNKGNFPGRFSGRQFSNSRSEMNVSTLELGDSALYLCASSSTLTGSGETQYFGPGTRLLVL.

This chain links TRBV5-1 with TRBJ2-3, with a tentative D call TRBD1 (5 bases). The CDR3 extends over 14 amino acids. Germline V gene lookup returns CDR1 SGHRS and CDR2 YFSETQ. V shed 2 bases and J shed 2 bases, with 9 bases lying between them. CDR3 amino acids: CASSLLQDTDTQYF. DNA for the CDR3: TGCGCCAGCAGCTTATTACAGGACACAGATACGCAGTATTTT.

The chain joins TRBV19 to TRBJ1-2; TRBD1 might be the D (5 bases). The germline V and J ends were trimmed by 5 bases and 6 bases, with 13 bases remaining between them. The CDR3 sequence is 13 residues long. Germline V gene lookup returns CDR1 LNHDA and CDR2 SQIVND (reference sequence). CDR3 residues: CASSDQGADGYTF. For the CDR3, the DNA is TGTGCCAGTAGTGACCAGGGCGCCGATGGCTACACCTTC.

The rearrangement joins TRBV7-9 to TRBJ2-7; D may be TRBD1 (5 bases). The CDR3 extends over 14 amino acids. The germline gives CDR1 SEHNR, CDR2 FQNEAQ (reference sequence). V was shortened by 1 base and J by 2 bases, with 9 bases between the two germline ends. The CDR3 loop reads CASSLDQGPYEQYF. CDR3 DNA sequence: TGTGCCAGCAGCTTAGACCAGGGCCCCTACGAGCAGTACTTC.

The rearrangement uses TRBV3-1 (or the pseudogene TRBV3-2) and TRBJ2-3, with TRBD2 matching 8 bases. J lost 4 bases, V lost 4 bases, and 7 bases had no gene match. This CDR3 spans 15 amino acids. Germline V gene lookup returns CDR1 LGHDT and CDR2 YNNKEL (reference sequence). The CDR3 DNA reads TGTGCCAGCAGCCCAGACCGGGGGGGCGCAGATACGCAGTATTTT. Translating gives CASSPDRGGADTQYF.

The chain combines TRBV3-1 (or the pseudogene TRBV3-2) with TRBJ1-3; unclear D gene. The length of the CDR3 is 14 residues. Germline V gives CDR1 LGHDT, CDR2 YNNKEL (reference sequence). Trimming took 3 bases from V and 0 from J, leaving 6 bases between them. The CDR3 DNA sequence: TGTGCCAGCAGCCATCGCAGCTCTGGAAACACCATATATTTT. Residues: CASSHRSSGNTIYF.